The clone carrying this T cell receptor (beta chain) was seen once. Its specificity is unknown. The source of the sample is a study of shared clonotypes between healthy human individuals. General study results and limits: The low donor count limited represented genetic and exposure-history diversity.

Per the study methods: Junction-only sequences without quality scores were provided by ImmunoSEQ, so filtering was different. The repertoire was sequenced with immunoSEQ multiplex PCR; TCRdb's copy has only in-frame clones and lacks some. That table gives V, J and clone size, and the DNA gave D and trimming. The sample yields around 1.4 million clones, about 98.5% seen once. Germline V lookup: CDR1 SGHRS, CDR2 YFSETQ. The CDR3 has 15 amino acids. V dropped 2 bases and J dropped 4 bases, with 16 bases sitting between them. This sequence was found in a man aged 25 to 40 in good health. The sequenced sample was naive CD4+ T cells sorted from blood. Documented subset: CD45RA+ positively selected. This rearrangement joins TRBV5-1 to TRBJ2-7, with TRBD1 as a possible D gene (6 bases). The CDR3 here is CASSLSPGETYEQYF. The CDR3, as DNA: TGCGCCAGCAGCTTATCCCCAGGGGAAACTTACGAGCAGTACTTC. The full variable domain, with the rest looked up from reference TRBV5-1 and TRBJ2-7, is KAGVTQTPRYLIKTRGQQVTLSCSPISGHRSVSWYQQTPGQGLQFLFEYFSETQRNKGNFPGRFSGRQFSNSRSEMNVSTLELGDSALYLCASSLSPGETYEQYFGPGTRLTVT.